The 29 T cell receptor beta chains in this list originate from one sample, sequenced in a study of patients and donors after allogeneic stem cell transplantation. One entry per CDR3 protein, called by TCRdb with MiXCR from the RT-PCR reads. Seen here are roughly 940,000 distinct CDR3 sequences, more than 15% observed once, and the top ten hold 5% to 6.5%. The specimen was blood, either unsorted or a sorted T cell fraction (not recorded which). The receptors originated from a human donor who was either an allogeneic HSCT recipient or a stem cell or donor lymphocyte infusion donor (not recorded which). It is not recorded whose cells these are; they may come from a transplant donor.

CDR3 sequence (DNA): TGTGCCAGCACCTTACGGTTGGGACCGGATTATAGCAATCAGCCCCAGCATTTT. Its translation: CASTLRLGPDYSNQPQHF. The rearrangement uses TRBV12-3 or TRBV12-4 and TRBJ1-5; D might be TRBD1 (5 bases). The CDR3 runs to 18 residues. V lost 7 bases, J lost 0 bases, and 22 bases lay in between.

In this sample, this clonotype turned up a few times. The CDR3 spells CASSLGIGDQPQHF. Here the CDR3 DNA reads TGTGCCAGCAGCTTAGGCATCGGCGATCAGCCCCAGCATTTT. V gene TRBV11-2 combines with J gene TRBJ1-5; no firm D call. The germline V gene encodes CDR1 SGHAT and CDR2 FQNNGV. The ends were cut back, 1 base at V and 5 bases at J, with 9 bases in the middle. The CDR3 consists of 14 residues. The full variable domain, in which reference TRBV11-2 and TRBJ1-5 provide the parts outside the CDR3, is EAGVAQSPRYKIIEKRQSVAFWCNPISGHATLYWYQQILGQGPKLLIQFQNNGVVDDSQLPKDRFSAERLKGVDSTLKIQPAKLEDSAVYLCASSLGIGDQPQHFGDGTRLSIL.

The CDR3 region has the DNA TGCAGTGGTCGGACGGACTATGGCTACACCTTC. It is translated as CSGRTDYGYTF. The rearrangement joins TRBV20-1 to TRBJ1-2; no firm D call. CDR3 length: 11 amino acids. V was cut by 7 bases and J by 3 bases, with 9 bases left in between. CDR1 is DFQATT, CDR2 SNEGSKA, per germline (reference sequence).

This clonotype was counted a few times. The V gene is TRBV13, the J gene TRBJ2-2; TRBD1 aligns across 7 bases. The CDR3 extends over 19 amino acids. The germline V gene has CDR1 PRHDT and CDR2 FYEKMQ (reference sequence). V shed 4 bases, J shed 0 bases, and the junction held 14 bases outside the gene matches. The CDR3 bases are TGTGCCAGCAGCTCTAGGGGGCCAGTGTGGGAGTCGAACACCGGGGAGCTGTTTTTT. Translation gives CASSSRGPVWESNTGELFF.

Comment on this clonotype: Its ends do not fully match the called genes, so a read error is possible. The J gene is TRBJ2-6, the V gene TRBV6-1; D is undetermined. The germline CDR1 and CDR2 sequences are MNHNS and SASEGT. CDR3 length: 14 amino acids. The CDR3 DNA follows: TGTACCAGCAGCCGTCAATCTGGGGCCAACGTCCTGACTTTC. This encodes CTSSRQSGANVLTF.

This clonotype was seen a handful of times. This chain links TRBV18 with TRBJ1-2, with a weak D call TRBD1 (6 bases). Germline assignment: CDR1 KGHSH and CDR2 LQKENI. Trimming took off 2 bases at V and 13 bases at J, with 11 bases between the two ends. CDR3 length: 11 residues. CDR3 in DNA: TGTGCCAGCTCACCAGACAGGACTTCCACCTTC. This codes for CASSPDRTSTF. The entire variable domain, with the rest obtained from reference TRBV18 and TRBJ1-2, is as follows: NAGVMQNPRHLVRRRGQEARLRCSPMKGHSHVYWYRQLPEEGLKFMVYLQKENIIDESGMPKERFSAEFPKEGPSILRIQQVVRGDSAAYFCASSPDRTSTFGSGTRLTVV.

V usage is TRBV6-2 or TRBV6-3 and J usage is TRBJ1-2, with D hard to call. Germline assignment: CDR1 MNHEY and CDR2 SVGEGT. CDR3 length equals 14 residues. With 6 bases removed from V and 7 bases from J, the gap between germline ends came to 18 bases. Written as DNA, the CDR3 is TGTGCCAGCAGCCGGGCGGGTCCGCGGGGTGGCTACACCTTC. Its protein product is CASSRAGPRGGYTF.

This clonotype came up a few times. This chain uses TRBV3-1 with TRBJ2-3, with D uncertain. Germline assignment: CDR1 LGHDT and CDR2 YNNKEL (reference sequence). V was trimmed by 5 bases and J by 8 bases, leaving 8 bases between them. The CDR3 length is 11 residues. Written as DNA, the CDR3 is TGTGCCAGCAGCTATGATATTACGCAGTATTTT. Translated, it gives CASSYDITQYF.

The chain is built from TRBV6-5 and TRBJ2-3, with D tentatively TRBD1 (6 bases). This CDR3 region has 14 residues. Between the trimmed V and J ends, which lost 2 bases and 4 bases, there was a span of 10 bases. Germline CDR1 and CDR2: MNHEY and SVGAGI. DNA of the CDR3: TGTGCCAGCAGTTACCAGGGGCCCGCAGATACGCAGTATTTT. This sequence encodes CASSYQGPADTQYF.

V and J are TRBV6-1 and TRBJ2-5, with D unclear. V was pared by 6 bases and J by 2 bases, with 10 bases between. The CDR3 consists of 13 residues. The V gene's germline CDR1 is MNHNS and CDR2 SASEGT. The CDR3 is CASSRLWQETQYF. In DNA, the CDR3 is TGTGCCAGCAGCCGCCTCTGGCAAGAGACCCAGTACTTC.

This chain links TRBV7-9 with TRBJ1-1; perhaps TRBD1 as D (5 bases). Germline lookup yields CDR1 SEHNR and CDR2 FQNEAQ (reference sequence). Trimming removed 2 bases at V and 1 base at J, with 14 bases between. This CDR3 contains 16 residues. The CDR3 reads CASSLMGGMANTEAFF. DNA for the CDR3: TGTGCCAGCAGCTTAATGGGGGGAATGGCGAACACTGAAGCTTTCTTT.

This clonotype was recorded only once. The CDR3 loop is CASSSKLLAGGYNEQFF. DNA of the CDR3: TGTGCCAGCAGTTCAAAGTTACTAGCGGGGGGTTACAATGAGCAGTTCTTC. This chain links TRBV7-6 with TRBJ2-1; 12 bases fit TRBD2. There are 17 residues in the CDR3. The ends lost 6 bases at V and 4 bases at J; junction bases unmatched: 10. Germline lookup yields CDR1 SGHVS and CDR2 FNYEAQ.

This clonotype was seen a handful of times. This sequence joins TRBV28 and TRBJ2-1, with D perhaps matching TRBD2 (5 bases). With 2 bases removed from V and 10 bases from J, the gap between germline ends came to 9 bases. CDR3 length equals 12 residues. Per the germline V gene, CDR1 is MDHEN and CDR2 is SYDVKM. The CDR3 DNA sequence: TGTGCCAGCAGTTTAGAGCGGATGGAGCAGTTCTTC. Translated, it gives CASSLERMEQFF.

This clonotype showed up just a few times. The V and J genes are TRBV2 and TRBJ2-3, with D perhaps matching TRBD1 (5 bases). Germline lookup yields CDR1 SNHLY and CDR2 FYNNEI. The CDR3 consists of 13 residues. V lost 6 bases and J 2 bases, leaving 9 bases between the germline ends. In DNA, the CDR3 is TGTGCCAGCAGGGGCAGGGACACAGATACGCAGTATTTT. Protein product: CASRGRDTDTQYF.

This clonotype was seen a few times. This chain links TRBV7-2 with TRBJ1-2; tentatively, D is TRBD1 (5 bases). The V gene's germline CDR1 is SGHTA and CDR2 FQGNSA. The CDR3 totals 15 residues. Trimming shortened V by 6 bases and J by 4 bases, and 18 bases separated the two germline ends. The CDR3 nucleotides read TGTGCCAGCAGACCTCCGGGACCGAACCTCTATGGCTACACCTTC. Its translation is CASRPPGPNLYGYTF.

In this sample, this clonotype turned up many times. The chain has TRBV7-2 and TRBJ2-7; D remains unclear. The germline V gene encodes CDR1 SGHTA and CDR2 FQGNSA. Trimming removed 1 base from V and 3 bases from J, with 7 bases in between. The CDR3 totals 13 residues. The CDR3 region has the DNA TGTGCCAGCAGCTTAGAAACCCTCTACGAGCAGTACTTC. It encodes CASSLETLYEQYF.

The chain couples TRBV27 to TRBJ2-5; 8 nucleotides align to TRBD1. The length of the CDR3 is 15 residues. V trimming: 0 bases; J trimming: 5 bases; junction bases outside the gene matches: 5. Germline assignment: CDR1 MNHEY and CDR2 SMNVEV (reference sequence). CDR3 loop: CASSLSPGGSETQYF. In nucleotides, the CDR3 is TGTGCCAGCAGTTTATCACCAGGGGGCTCGGAGACCCAGTACTTC.

This clonotype has just a few counts. This rearrangement joins TRBV9 to TRBJ2-3, with D maybe TRBD2 (5 bases). The V end was cut by 0 bases, the J end by 10 bases, with 15 bases between. This CDR3 is 14 amino acids long. From germline, CDR1 is SGDLS and CDR2 YYNGEE. The CDR3 nucleotides read TGTGCCAGCAGCGTAGGAAGCGGTAAGGACCCGCAGTATTTT. Translating it yields CASSVGSGKDPQYF.

The rearrangement joins TRBV15 to TRBJ1-5; TRBD1 might be the D (5 bases). Trimming removed 0 bases at V and 5 bases at J, with 14 bases between. Germline assignment: CDR1 LNHNV and CDR2 YYDKDF (reference sequence). The CDR3 has 16 residues. The CDR3 nucleotides read TGTGCCACCAGCAGAGATCATGGGGGAAGGGATCAGCCCCAGCATTTT. Its protein is CATSRDHGGRDQPQHF.

This clonotype was recorded a few times. This CDR3 is CASSLWAGRGQETQYF. CDR3 in DNA: TGTGCCAGCAGCTTATGGGCTGGCCGGGGTCAAGAGACCCAGTACTTC. V is TRBV7-6 and J is TRBJ2-5, with TRBD2 as a possible D gene (5 bases). Germline V gene data show CDR1 as SGHVS and CDR2 as FNYEAQ. The CDR3 totals 16 residues. Trimming cost V 2 bases and J 2 bases, with 15 bases left between them.

This sequence joins TRBV20-1 and TRBJ1-3, with D unclear. V was clipped by 2 bases and J by 3 bases, with 8 bases between them. The CDR3 spans 13 residues. Germline V gene lookup returns CDR1 DFQATT and CDR2 SNEGSKA (reference sequence). CDR3 coding DNA: TGCAGTGCTAGAAGGTCTGATGGAAACACCATATATTTT. This sequence encodes CSARRSDGNTIYF.

This clonotype was seen more than once but under ten times. The rearrangement uses TRBV25-1 and TRBJ2-1; D might be TRBD2 (5 bases). The germline CDR1 and CDR2 sequences are MGHDK and SYGVNS. This CDR3 comprises 10 residues. Trimming shortened V by 6 bases and J by 10 bases, and 7 bases separated the two germline ends. CDR3 in amino acids: CASRREEQFF. In nucleotides, the CDR3 is TGTGCCAGCAGGAGGGAAGAGCAGTTCTTC.

This clonotype was counted between two and nine times. V is TRBV12-3 or TRBV12-4 and J is TRBJ2-1, with D hard to call. This CDR3 region has 15 residues. Trimming cost V 6 bases and J 0 bases, with 12 bases left between them. For the CDR3, the DNA is TGTGCCAGCAGCCAAGGATCTTTCTCCTACAATGAGCAGTTCTTC. Translation: CASSQGSFSYNEQFF.

This clonotype was picked up many times. The CDR3, as DNA: TGTGCCAGCTCACCAATGGTGGATTCACCCCTCCACTTT. Its translation: CASSPMVDSPLHF. J is TRBJ1-6 and V is TRBV18; no firm D call. Trimming stripped 2 bases from V and 8 bases from J, with 7 bases between. This CDR3 has 13 amino acids. Per germline, CDR1 KGHSH and CDR2 LQKENI. The complete variable domain, with remaining parts taken from reference TRBV18 and TRBJ1-6, reads NAGVMQNPRHLVRRRGQEARLRCSPMKGHSHVYWYRQLPEEGLKFMVYLQKENIIDESGMPKERFSAEFPKEGPSILRIQQVVRGDSAAYFCASSPMVDSPLHFGNGTRLTVT.

This clonotype was counted between two and nine times. The chain links TRBV7-3 to TRBJ1-2; the D is unclear. Germline V gives CDR1 SGHTA, CDR2 FQGTGA. The CDR3 length is 16 residues. The V end was cut by 1 base, the J end by 4 bases, with 16 bases between. The CDR3 sequence is CASSLNPSSGRYGYTF. The CDR3 DNA sequence: TGTGCCAGCAGCTTAAATCCATCCTCAGGCCGCTATGGCTACACCTTC.

The chain is built from TRBV7-2 and TRBJ1-2, with 8 nucleotides matching TRBD1. The J segment lost 8 bases and the V segment lost 6 bases, leaving 8 bases of the junction unmatched. The CDR3 has 13 amino acids. Germline V gene sequence: CDR1 SGHTA, CDR2 FQGNSA. The CDR3 DNA reads as TGTGCCAGCAGGTCAGGGGGCGTAGGAGGCTACACCTTC. This sequence encodes CASRSGGVGGYTF.

The V and J genes are TRBV15 and TRBJ2-7; 8 nucleotides align to TRBD1. Losses at the gene ends were 2 bases for V and 2 bases for J; bases not matched to a gene: 11. Germline CDR1 and CDR2: LNHNV and YYDKDF (reference sequence). The CDR3 length is 17 residues. This CDR3 reads CATSRWTGPNGPYEQYF. As DNA, the CDR3 is TGTGCCACCAGCAGATGGACAGGGCCGAACGGGCCCTACGAGCAGTACTTC.

The chain is built from TRBV7-6 and TRBJ2-3, with D maybe TRBD1 (5 bases). The V and J ends lost 0 bases and 2 bases respectively, with 9 bases between them. This CDR3 is 15 amino acids long. The V gene's germline CDR1 is SGHVS and CDR2 FNYEAQ. The CDR3 protein is CASSLAGRFTDTQYF. CDR3 DNA sequence: TGTGCCAGCAGCTTAGCGGGGCGCTTCACAGATACGCAGTATTTT.

This clonotype has just a few counts. The V gene is TRBV29-1, the J gene TRBJ2-1; TRBD2 matches 13 bases. V gave up 7 bases and J gave up 10 bases; unmatched junction bases: 10. The CDR3 sequence is 14 residues long. Germline CDR1 is SQVTM and CDR2 is ANQGSEA. The CDR3 DNA sequence: TGCAGCGCGATAACTAGCGGGAGGGTCGGAGAGCAGTTCTTC. It is translated as CSAITSGRVGEQFF.